These 3 T cell receptor beta chains originate from one sample sequenced in a study of blood T cells in healthy people across ages. Next came a second PCR, run for 7 to 11 cycles, which used a sample-barcoded 5' primer along with a J-beta primer mix. TCRdb redid the calling of the 5' RACE reads with MiXCR, one entry per CDR3 protein. The sample comprises about 1.1 million distinct CDR3 sequences, 30% to 40% of which are singletons, and less than 15% rests with the top ten. Sequencing was performed on blood. Receptor source: a man in his late teens or twenties in good health.

This clonotype was recorded a few times. The chain links TRBV5-4 to TRBJ1-2; D remains unclear. Germline V gene data show CDR1 as SGHNT and CDR2 as YYREEE (reference sequence). CDR3 length: 13 residues. Trimming left V 0 bases short and J 4 bases short, with 7 bases between. CDR3 sequence (DNA): TGTGCCAGCAGCTTGGAGCCACTCTATGGCTACACCTTC. Residues: CASSLEPLYGYTF.

CDR3 residues: CASSLETPSGTGELFF. Written as DNA, the CDR3 is TGTGCCAGCAGTTTAGAGACCCCCTCGGGCACCGGGGAGCTGTTTTTT. The chain uses TRBV12-3 or TRBV12-4 and TRBJ2-2; no firm D call. V was pared by 1 base and J by 4 bases, with 13 bases between. This CDR3 comprises 16 residues.

About this clonotype itself: At one end the junction does not follow the germline gene, possibly because of a read error. The J gene is TRBJ2-5, the V gene TRBV20-1; no definite D call. From germline, CDR1 is DFQATT and CDR2 SNEGSKA (reference sequence). This CDR3 has 14 residues. The CDR3 reads CSARDFQRIETQYF. CDR3 in DNA: TGCAGTGCTAGAGATTTCCAGAGAATAGAGACCCAGTATTTC.